What follows are 14 T cell receptor beta chains derived from one specimen sequenced in a study of CD8+ T cells in alopecia areata. Once RNA had been extracted, it was reverse transcribed into cDNA to act as the sequencing template. Assay used: immunoSEQ multiplex PCR; TCRdb lists only in-frame clones, some missing. The sample has some 180,000 clones; 56% are singletons. Sequenced: CD8+ T cells sorted from blood. These receptors originate from a human donor in good health.

The genes are TRBV4-3 and TRBJ2-7, with 9 positions matching TRBD2. Looked up from germline, CDR1 is LGHNA and CDR2 is YSLEER. J was trimmed by 4 bases and V by 0 bases; bases with no gene match: 7. This CDR3 is built from 16 residues. CDR3 nucleotide sequence: TGCGCCAGCAGCCAAGAAGGGTATAGCGGGGGTTACGAGCAGTACTTC. Encoded protein: CASSQEGYSGGYEQYF.

The chain recombines TRBV6-5 with TRBJ1-6, with D possibly being TRBD1 (5 bases). Trimming removed 5 bases at V and 17 bases at J, with 25 bases between. CDR1 and CDR2 from the germline V gene are MNHEY and SVGAGI. This CDR3 is 15 amino acids long. The CDR3 loop is CASSTSTALSGRIHF. For the CDR3, the DNA is TGTGCCAGCAGTACATCGACAGCCTTAAGCGGTCGAATCCACTTT.

The chain is built from TRBV27 and TRBJ1-1; D possibly corresponds to TRBD1 (5 bases). Germline CDR1 reads MNHEY; CDR2 reads SMNVEV (reference sequence). Deletions cut 2 bases from V and 6 bases from J, with 10 bases between. The CDR3 loop spans 13 amino acids. The CDR3 region is CASSLTVGAEAFF. The CDR3 DNA follows: TGTGCCAGCAGTTTAACGGTGGGGGCTGAAGCTTTCTTT.

The V and J genes are TRBV7-9 and TRBJ2-3; D gene uncertain. V shed 5 bases and J shed 1 base, with 13 bases lying between them. This CDR3 has 15 amino acids. The germline V gene has CDR1 SEHNR and CDR2 FQNEAQ (reference sequence). In DNA, the CDR3 is TGTGCCAGCAGCCACCCCGGTGGGGGCACAGATACGCAGTATTTT. Amino acids: CASSHPGGGTDTQYF.

The chain links TRBV4-1 to TRBJ2-7, with TRBD2 matching over 8 bases. The CDR3 is 14 residues long. CDR1 and CDR2 from the germline V gene are MGHRA and YSYEKL. The trim removed 2 bases at V and 2 bases at J, leaving 2 bases unmatched. The DNA for the CDR3 is TGCGCCAGCAGCCAACCACTAGCGGCCTACGAGCAGTACTTC. Its protein is CASSQPLAAYEQYF.

This clone appeared a few times. The genes are TRBV9 and TRBJ2-5; D gene uncertain. This CDR3 has 11 residues. V lost 3 bases and J lost 4, with 4 bases in between. Germline V lookup: CDR1 SGDLS, CDR2 YYNGEE. The DNA of the CDR3 is TGTGCCAGCAGCGCCGGAGAGACCCAGTACTTC. Translated: CASSAGETQYF.

The chain combines TRBV19 with TRBJ2-5; D not resolved. The CDR3 spans 12 residues. V was clipped by 8 bases and J by 4 bases, with 11 bases between them. From germline, CDR1 is LNHDA and CDR2 SQIVND (reference sequence). The CDR3 coding sequence is TGTGCCAGTGGACCATGGGGAGAGACCCAGTACTTC. Its protein product is CASGPWGETQYF.

The V gene is TRBV7-2, the J gene TRBJ2-1; D is uncertain. The CDR3 is made up of 12 amino acids. Trimming removed 2 bases from V and 8 bases from J, with 7 bases in between. CDR1 is SGHTA, CDR2 FQGNSA, per germline. Written as DNA, the CDR3 is TGTGCCAGCAGCTTAAGGCGAGATGAGCAGTTCTTC. Protein: CASSLRRDEQFF.

The gene calls are TRBV5-1 and TRBJ2-3, with a tentative D call TRBD1 (5 bases). The CDR3 runs 14 residues. V lost 4 bases to trimming and J lost 7 bases, with 16 bases between them. Germline assignment: CDR1 SGHRS and CDR2 YFSETQ. CDR3 loop: CASSLDRPPNTQYF. CDR3 coding DNA: TGCGCCAGCAGCCTAGACAGACCCCCGAATACGCAGTATTTT.

This clone was recorded once. The chain uses TRBV5-6 and TRBJ1-1; unclear D gene. CDR1 and CDR2 from the germline V gene are SGHDT and YYEEEE. This CDR3 comprises 16 residues. Deletions cut 6 bases from V and 0 bases from J, with 18 bases between. The CDR3 DNA reads as TGTGCCAGCACCCCGATGACTGATGGGGTGAACACTGAAGCTTTCTTT. It translates to CASTPMTDGVNTEAFF.

The gene calls are TRBV30 and TRBJ1-3, with 9 bases aligning to TRBD1. Trimming removed 5 bases from V and 7 bases from J; junction bases left unmatched: 0. The CDR3 extends over 11 amino acids. Germline CDR1 is GTSNPN and CDR2 is SVGIG (reference sequence). This CDR3 is CAWGQGNTIYF. The CDR3 nucleotides are TGTGCCTGGGGACAGGGGAACACCATATATTTT.

V and J are TRBV6-6 and TRBJ2-5, with D uncertain. V gave up 8 bases and J gave up 4 bases, with 8 bases separating them. Germline values: CDR1 MNHNY, CDR2 SVGAGI (reference sequence). The CDR3 has 11 residues. In DNA form, the CDR3 reads TGTGCCAGCGGAATAGGAGAGACCCAGTACTTC. Translation gives CASGIGETQYF.

This sequence joins TRBV29-1 and TRBJ1-6; 9 bases agree with TRBD1. Germline loops: CDR1 SQVTM, CDR2 ANQGSEA. This CDR3 has 13 amino acids. The V segment lost 4 bases and the J segment 10 bases; nucleotides outside the gene matches: 5. CDR3 sequence reads: CSVGGTGNSPLHF. Here the CDR3 DNA reads TGCAGCGTTGGCGGGACAGGGAACTCACCCCTCCACTTT.

This clone occurred a few times. The genes are TRBV5-1 and TRBJ2-1, with D perhaps matching TRBD2 (6 bases). The CDR3 runs 11 residues. V gave up 4 bases and J gave up 9 bases, with 8 bases separating them. Per the germline V gene, CDR1 is SGHRS and CDR2 is YFSETQ. Written as DNA, the CDR3 is TGCGCCAGCAGCCCGGGACTTGAGCAGTTCTTC. Translation gives CASSPGLEQFF.